The clone carrying this T cell receptor beta chain was counted at least ten times. The investigators amplified TCR beta CDR3 regions from RNA transcripts. The TCR CDR3 first-round RT-PCR relied on the HTBI primer set. TCRdb re-analysed the multiplex PCR reads in MiXCR, keeping a single row per CDR3 protein. Among around 200,000 distinct CDR3 sequences listed, over 15% were seen once. The CDR3 is made up of 13 amino acids. The V gene's germline CDR1 is SGHAT and CDR2 FQNNGV. V was pared by 0 bases and J by 10 bases, with 13 bases between. This entry is derived from a study of T cells in Graves' hyperthyroidism and ophthalmopathy.

Sequenced material: blood. The clonotype originates from a woman in her forties or fifties with Graves' hyperthyroidism. This chain joins TRBV11-2 and TRBJ2-7; the D gene is possibly TRBD1 (5 bases). The CDR3: CASSLDRAGRQYF. The CDR3 region has the DNA TGTGCCAGCAGCTTAGATCGGGCAGGGCGACAGTACTTC.